This passage covers 10 T cell receptor beta chains from one sample sequenced in a study of shared clonotypes between healthy human individuals (dated by TCRdb to 2018 to 2020). To prepare the library, the immunoSEQ multiplex PCR assay was applied. TCRdb retrieved this table from immuneACCESS and kept in-frame rearrangements only. Not all clones are present; in checked studies, unresolved V genes account for under half, and no reason is known for the remainder. The sample yields 2 million to 2.5 million clones; about 94% were counted once. The ten largest make up more than 0.1% of the sample. Sequences were obtained from naive CD4+ T cells sorted from blood. Read against the paper, the sample's cell subset or site label means: CD45RA+ positively selected. The receptors come from a man younger than 35 in good health.

The chain joins TRBV7-3 to TRBJ1-1, with 7 nucleotides matching TRBD1. The CDR3 is 14 amino acids. The ends lost 1 base at V and 3 bases at J; junction bases unmatched: 2. Germline CDR1 is SGHTA and CDR2 is FQGTGA. In DNA form, the CDR3 reads TGTGCCAGCAGCTTAAACAGGGGAGACACTGAAGCTTTCTTT. Its protein is CASSLNRGDTEAFF.

V usage is TRBV27 and J usage is TRBJ2-2; D is ambiguous. Germline lookup yields CDR1 MNHEY and CDR2 SMNVEV (reference sequence). V was shortened by 6 bases and J by 1 base, with 9 bases between the two germline ends. The CDR3 is 14 amino acids. CDR3 amino acids: CASSKGLNTGELFF. As DNA, the CDR3 is TGTGCCAGCAGCAAGGGCCTGAACACCGGGGAGCTGTTTTTT.

The J gene is TRBJ1-6, the V gene TRBV9; 7 nucleotides line up with TRBD1. Germline V lookup: CDR1 SGDLS, CDR2 YYNGEE. The V segment lost 4 bases and the J segment 6 bases; nucleotides outside the gene matches: 7. The CDR3 has 15 residues. In DNA, the CDR3 is TGTGCCAGCAGCCTTTTGGGACAGAGTAATTCACCCCTCCACTTT. The encoded protein is CASSLLGQSNSPLHF.

The V call is TRBV5-6, the J call TRBJ2-3; 8 nucleotides align to TRBD1. This CDR3 has 16 residues. Trimming cost V 3 bases and J 6 bases; bases outside gene matches: 12. Germline lookup yields CDR1 SGHDT and CDR2 YYEEEE. CDR3 amino acids: CASSSLQQGVGDTQYF. The CDR3 DNA reads TGTGCCAGCAGCTCGCTCCAACAGGGGGTTGGGGATACGCAGTATTTT.

This rearrangement joins TRBV7-9 to TRBJ2-7; D is possibly TRBD1 or TRBD2 (5 bases each). This CDR3 contains 15 residues. Trimming took 2 bases from V and 0 from J, leaving 11 bases between them. Germline CDR1 SEHNR, CDR2 FQNEAQ (reference sequence). The CDR3 here is CASSLRAGSSYEQYF. In nucleotides, the CDR3 is TGTGCCAGCAGCTTAAGAGCAGGGAGCTCCTACGAGCAGTACTTC.

The chain has TRBV6-1 and TRBJ2-3, with a weak D call TRBD1 (6 bases). Germline V gives CDR1 MNHNS, CDR2 SASEGT. The CDR3 length is 15 residues. The ends were cut back, 11 bases at V and 1 base at J, with 19 bases in the middle. CDR3 loop: CACRGGRLGTDTQYF. DNA of the CDR3: TGTGCCTGCCGAGGGGGACGTCTGGGCACAGATACGCAGTATTTT.

The V gene is TRBV27, the J gene TRBJ2-7; the match to TRBD1 covers 8 bases. Trimming took 6 bases from V and 1 from J; bases not matched to a gene: 11. CDR3 length: 16 residues. The germline gives CDR1 MNHEY, CDR2 SMNVEV (reference sequence). Here the CDR3 DNA reads TGTGCCAGCAGGATCCCAGGACAGGGCAGTTCCTACGAGCAGTACTTC. Its protein product is CASRIPGQGSSYEQYF.

The gene calls are TRBV4-3 and TRBJ2-1; tentatively, D is TRBD1 (6 bases). V was cut by 4 bases and J by 5 bases, with 9 bases left in between. The CDR3 length is 13 residues. The V gene's germline CDR1 is LGHNA and CDR2 YSLEER. CDR3 sequence (DNA): TGCGCCAGCAGCCGGACAGTTAACAATGAGCAGTTCTTC. It codes for CASSRTVNNEQFF.

V gene TRBV7-9 combines with J gene TRBJ2-1, with 7 bases that match TRBD1. CDR1 is SEHNR, CDR2 FQNEAQ, per germline (reference sequence). V lost 3 bases and J lost 0; bases outside the gene matches: 2. This CDR3 has 15 amino acids. The CDR3 protein is CASSLTGTSYNEQFF. As DNA, the CDR3 is TGTGCCAGCAGCTTGACAGGGACCTCCTACAATGAGCAGTTCTTC.

CDR3 in amino acids: CASSPILLAGSNEQFF. The CDR3 coding sequence is TGCGCCAGCAGCCCAATCTTACTAGCGGGCTCCAATGAGCAGTTCTTC. This rearrangement joins TRBV4-1 to TRBJ2-1; 9 bases align to TRBD2. The CDR3 runs to 16 residues. Germline CDR1 reads MGHRA; CDR2 reads YSYEKL. J gave up 6 bases and V 4 bases, and 10 bases lay outside the gene matches.